The clone carrying this T cell receptor (beta chain) was found many times. Antigen: not known. The DNA ends 3 residues before the CDR3 does, and the rest of the CDR3 is filled in from the germline J gene. This specimen comes from a study of T cell clonality in common variable immunodeficiency. The CDR3 length is 15 residues. From germline, CDR1 is SGHDT and CDR2 YYEEEE. V was pared by 2 bases and J by 3 bases, with 12 bases between. Study results and caveats: CVID subjects had higher TCRbeta clonality than healthy controls, most marked in about a third. Authors noted CVID clonality's cause needs subpopulation repertoire sequencing. Fewer deletions and N-nucleotide insertions were reportedly seen in common variable immunodeficiency TCR beta sequences.

Both groups were predominantly of Caucasian heritage. Clones were sequenced by immunoSEQ multiplex PCR, and TCRdb holds only the in-frame ones, with some missing. Singletons are absent from the sample, which has about 35,000 clones. The clonotype was recovered from a person aged 18 to 69 in good health. This sequence joins TRBV5-6 and TRBJ1-5; no reliable D call. The specimen sequenced was peripheral blood mononuclear cells. CDR3 amino acids: CASSLREAFNQPQHF. Partial CDR3 DNA: TGTGCCAGCAGCTTACGTGAGGCCTTCAATCAGCCC.